One and the same sample provided the 18 T cell receptor beta chains below, sequenced in a study of control samples from healthy donors and cancer patients. Here immunoSEQ multiplex PCR was the method, and the copy in TCRdb shows in-frame clones only, minus some. This sample has about 160,000 clones; about 90% occur once, and the top ten carry around 12%. Sequenced material: blood. These receptors were collected from a man aged 30-40 years in good health.

This clone occurred once. Other DNA variants within this sample encode the same CDR3. The rearrangement links TRBV18 to TRBJ1-5, with unresolved D. The CDR3 extends over 12 amino acids. Trimming took 0 bases from V and 4 from J, leaving 1 base between them. The germline CDR1 and CDR2 sequences are KGHSH and LQKENI. CDR3 nucleotide sequence: TGTGCCAGCTCACCACCAAATCAGCCCCAGCATTTT. This codes for CASSPPNQPQHF.

The rearrangement joins TRBV19 to TRBJ1-2; weak D call: TRBD1 (6 bases). Germline values: CDR1 LNHDA, CDR2 SQIVND (reference sequence). V was trimmed by 4 bases and J by 8 bases, leaving 17 bases between them. The CDR3 runs to 14 residues. The CDR3 bases are TGTGCCAGTAGTAGGAGCGACGGGACATACGGCTACACCTTC. Translating it yields CASSRSDGTYGYTF.

A note on this clone: This sample also contains other DNA sequences that code for the same CDR3. This chain connects TRBV6-5 to TRBJ1-5, with D hard to call. Trimming left V 0 bases short and J 6 bases short, with 6 bases between. The CDR3 sequence is 13 residues long. Per the germline V gene, CDR1 is MNHEY and CDR2 is SVGAGI. The CDR3 DNA follows: TGTGCCAGCAGTTACTCGAGAGGTCAGCCCCAGCATTTT. This gives the protein CASSYSRGQPQHF.

The rearrangement joins TRBV27 to TRBJ1-5; no clear D. Germline V gene data show CDR1 as MNHEY and CDR2 as SMNVEV (reference sequence). This CDR3 comprises 14 residues. Trimming shortened V by 0 bases and J by 2 bases, and 5 bases separated the two germline ends. CDR3 nucleotides: TGTGCCAGCAGTTTATCGATGGGCAATCAGCCCCAGCATTTT. Protein: CASSLSMGNQPQHF.

This clone was seen more than once but under ten times. V and J are TRBV5-4 and TRBJ1-5, with TRBD1 matching over 11 bases. The trim removed 5 bases at V and 3 bases at J, leaving 4 bases unmatched. CDR3 length equals 15 residues. Germline assignment: CDR1 SGHNT and CDR2 YYREEE (reference sequence). The CDR3 DNA is TGTGCCAGCAGTGAGGACAGGGGGCTCAATCAGCCCCAGCATTTT. Protein product: CASSEDRGLNQPQHF.

V is TRBV19 and J is TRBJ1-5; 7 bases agree with TRBD1. The germline V gene encodes CDR1 LNHDA and CDR2 SQIVND (reference sequence). This CDR3 region has 15 residues. With V trimmed by 5 bases and J by 4 bases, 8 bases remained unmatched. In nucleotides, the CDR3 is TGTGCCAGTAGTCCCTCACTACAGGGGAATCAGCCCCAGCATTTT. Its protein is CASSPSLQGNQPQHF.

This chain uses TRBV28 with TRBJ2-1; 9 bases map to TRBD1. The length of the CDR3 is 14 residues. CDR1 is MDHEN and CDR2 is SYDVKM in the germline V gene. V shed 4 bases, J shed 6 bases, and the junction held 4 bases outside the gene matches. The CDR3 coding sequence is TGTGCCAGCAGTTACAGGGGGCTCGGCAATGAGCAGTTCTTC. It specifies CASSYRGLGNEQFF.

The chain carries TRBV5-1 and TRBJ1-4; D is undetermined. Per the germline V gene, CDR1 is SGHRS and CDR2 is YFSETQ. The CDR3 covers 16 residues. V shed 3 bases and J shed 2 bases, with 14 bases lying between them. CDR3 DNA: TGCGCCAGCAGCTCGTCGTCGACGGATACTAATGAAAAACTGTTTTTT. It is translated as CASSSSSTDTNEKLFF.

The chain recombines TRBV2 with TRBJ1-4, with TRBD1 matching over 7 bases. V shed 10 bases, J shed 4 bases, and the junction held 3 bases outside the gene matches. Germline V CDR1 and CDR2: SNHLY, FYNNEI. CDR3 length equals 12 residues. CDR3 sequence: CATGTDNEKLFF. The DNA of the CDR3 is TGTGCCACGGGGACAGATAATGAAAAACTGTTTTTT.

A single count supports this clone. This chain connects TRBV9 to TRBJ1-5, with D perhaps TRBD1 (5 bases). Trimming removed 4 bases at V and 7 bases at J, with 18 bases between. The CDR3 spans 15 residues. Germline assignment: CDR1 SGDLS and CDR2 YYNGEE. This CDR3 is CASSPDKGAGQPQHF. The CDR3 DNA follows: TGTGCCAGCAGCCCCGACAAAGGGGCGGGACAGCCCCAGCATTTT.

This rearrangement joins TRBV12-3 or TRBV12-4 to TRBJ2-6, with D hard to call. V shed 6 bases and J shed 0 bases, with 3 bases lying between them. The length of the CDR3 is 13 residues. CDR3 nucleotides: TGTGCCAGCAGCTCCTCTGGGGCCAACGTCCTGACTTTC. As protein: CASSSSGANVLTF.

V usage is TRBV18 and J usage is TRBJ1-1, with TRBD1 matching 7 bases. This CDR3 is built from 16 residues. J gave up 1 base and V 2 bases, and 7 bases lay outside the gene matches. Germline CDR1 reads KGHSH; CDR2 reads LQKENI. CDR3 loop: CASSPSQGQRNTEAFF. In nucleotides, the CDR3 is TGTGCCAGCTCACCATCACAGGGGCAGAGGAACACTGAAGCTTTCTTT.

CDR3 nucleotides: TGTGCCAGCAACTCGGACAGCACATATCAGCCCCAGCATTTT. Protein product: CASNSDSTYQPQHF. The genes are TRBV28 and TRBJ1-5, with a possible D match to TRBD1 (6 bases). Germline V gene data show CDR1 as MDHEN and CDR2 as SYDVKM. The germline V and J ends were trimmed by 7 bases and 5 bases, with 15 bases remaining between them. The CDR3 covers 14 residues.

The chain combines TRBV7-2 with TRBJ1-5; 9 bases line up with TRBD1. With V trimmed by 4 bases and J by 4 bases, 5 bases remained unmatched. The CDR3 loop spans 15 amino acids. The V gene's germline CDR1 is SGHTA and CDR2 FQGNSA. CDR3 sequence reads: CASSSGQGWNQPQHF. The CDR3, as DNA: TGTGCCAGCAGCTCCGGACAGGGGTGGAATCAGCCCCAGCATTTT.

The V call is TRBV19, the J call TRBJ1-5; 7 bases agree with TRBD1. Germline V gene sequence: CDR1 LNHDA, CDR2 SQIVND (reference sequence). This CDR3 has 12 residues. Trimming at V came to 7 bases and at J to 7 bases, leaving 4 bases not matched to a gene. CDR3 sequence (DNA): TGTGCCAGTAAACAAGGGGGCCAGCCCCAGCATTTT. Amino acids: CASKQGGQPQHF.

The chain joins TRBV28 to TRBJ1-4, with 7 positions matching TRBD1. CDR1 is MDHEN, CDR2 SYDVKM, per germline. Trimming at V came to 2 bases and at J to 8 bases, leaving 11 bases not matched to a gene. This CDR3 has 16 residues. CDR3 nucleotides: TGTGCCAGCAGTTTACTGTCCGGGACAGCGAGCGAAAAACTGTTTTTT. Translated: CASSLLSGTASEKLFF.

The rearrangement joins TRBV29-1 to TRBJ1-1, with D perhaps TRBD1 (5 bases). Trimming took off 7 bases at V and 7 bases at J, with 19 bases between the two ends. CDR3 length: 13 residues. From germline, CDR1 is SQVTM and CDR2 ANQGSEA. CDR3 in amino acids: CSGLGTGLGEAFF. CDR3 sequence (DNA): TGCAGCGGGCTTGGGACGGGGCTCGGTGAAGCTTTCTTT.

This rearrangement joins TRBV7-2 to TRBJ2-4, with TRBD2 matching 7 bases. After removal of 5 bases from V and 12 bases from J, the junction contained 10 bases not matched to a gene. The germline V gene encodes CDR1 SGHTA and CDR2 FQGNSA. The CDR3 covers 13 residues. This chain's CDR3 is CASSPARDYHQYF. CDR3 DNA sequence: TGTGCCAGCAGCCCCGCAAGGGACTACCATCAGTACTTC.